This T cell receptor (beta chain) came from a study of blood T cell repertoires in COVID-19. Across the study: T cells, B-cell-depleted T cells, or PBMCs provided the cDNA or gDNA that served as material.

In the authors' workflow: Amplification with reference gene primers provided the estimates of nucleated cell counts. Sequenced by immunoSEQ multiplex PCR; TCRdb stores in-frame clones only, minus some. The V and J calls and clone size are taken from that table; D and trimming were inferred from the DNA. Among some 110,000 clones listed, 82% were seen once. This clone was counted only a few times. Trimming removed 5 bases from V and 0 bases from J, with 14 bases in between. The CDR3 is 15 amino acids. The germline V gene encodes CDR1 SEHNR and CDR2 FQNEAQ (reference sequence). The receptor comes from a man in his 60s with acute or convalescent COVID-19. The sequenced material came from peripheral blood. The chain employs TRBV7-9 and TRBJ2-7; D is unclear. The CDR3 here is CASSPYRSVSYEQYF. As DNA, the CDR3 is TGTGCCAGCAGCCCGTACCGCTCGGTCTCCTACGAGCAGTACTTC.